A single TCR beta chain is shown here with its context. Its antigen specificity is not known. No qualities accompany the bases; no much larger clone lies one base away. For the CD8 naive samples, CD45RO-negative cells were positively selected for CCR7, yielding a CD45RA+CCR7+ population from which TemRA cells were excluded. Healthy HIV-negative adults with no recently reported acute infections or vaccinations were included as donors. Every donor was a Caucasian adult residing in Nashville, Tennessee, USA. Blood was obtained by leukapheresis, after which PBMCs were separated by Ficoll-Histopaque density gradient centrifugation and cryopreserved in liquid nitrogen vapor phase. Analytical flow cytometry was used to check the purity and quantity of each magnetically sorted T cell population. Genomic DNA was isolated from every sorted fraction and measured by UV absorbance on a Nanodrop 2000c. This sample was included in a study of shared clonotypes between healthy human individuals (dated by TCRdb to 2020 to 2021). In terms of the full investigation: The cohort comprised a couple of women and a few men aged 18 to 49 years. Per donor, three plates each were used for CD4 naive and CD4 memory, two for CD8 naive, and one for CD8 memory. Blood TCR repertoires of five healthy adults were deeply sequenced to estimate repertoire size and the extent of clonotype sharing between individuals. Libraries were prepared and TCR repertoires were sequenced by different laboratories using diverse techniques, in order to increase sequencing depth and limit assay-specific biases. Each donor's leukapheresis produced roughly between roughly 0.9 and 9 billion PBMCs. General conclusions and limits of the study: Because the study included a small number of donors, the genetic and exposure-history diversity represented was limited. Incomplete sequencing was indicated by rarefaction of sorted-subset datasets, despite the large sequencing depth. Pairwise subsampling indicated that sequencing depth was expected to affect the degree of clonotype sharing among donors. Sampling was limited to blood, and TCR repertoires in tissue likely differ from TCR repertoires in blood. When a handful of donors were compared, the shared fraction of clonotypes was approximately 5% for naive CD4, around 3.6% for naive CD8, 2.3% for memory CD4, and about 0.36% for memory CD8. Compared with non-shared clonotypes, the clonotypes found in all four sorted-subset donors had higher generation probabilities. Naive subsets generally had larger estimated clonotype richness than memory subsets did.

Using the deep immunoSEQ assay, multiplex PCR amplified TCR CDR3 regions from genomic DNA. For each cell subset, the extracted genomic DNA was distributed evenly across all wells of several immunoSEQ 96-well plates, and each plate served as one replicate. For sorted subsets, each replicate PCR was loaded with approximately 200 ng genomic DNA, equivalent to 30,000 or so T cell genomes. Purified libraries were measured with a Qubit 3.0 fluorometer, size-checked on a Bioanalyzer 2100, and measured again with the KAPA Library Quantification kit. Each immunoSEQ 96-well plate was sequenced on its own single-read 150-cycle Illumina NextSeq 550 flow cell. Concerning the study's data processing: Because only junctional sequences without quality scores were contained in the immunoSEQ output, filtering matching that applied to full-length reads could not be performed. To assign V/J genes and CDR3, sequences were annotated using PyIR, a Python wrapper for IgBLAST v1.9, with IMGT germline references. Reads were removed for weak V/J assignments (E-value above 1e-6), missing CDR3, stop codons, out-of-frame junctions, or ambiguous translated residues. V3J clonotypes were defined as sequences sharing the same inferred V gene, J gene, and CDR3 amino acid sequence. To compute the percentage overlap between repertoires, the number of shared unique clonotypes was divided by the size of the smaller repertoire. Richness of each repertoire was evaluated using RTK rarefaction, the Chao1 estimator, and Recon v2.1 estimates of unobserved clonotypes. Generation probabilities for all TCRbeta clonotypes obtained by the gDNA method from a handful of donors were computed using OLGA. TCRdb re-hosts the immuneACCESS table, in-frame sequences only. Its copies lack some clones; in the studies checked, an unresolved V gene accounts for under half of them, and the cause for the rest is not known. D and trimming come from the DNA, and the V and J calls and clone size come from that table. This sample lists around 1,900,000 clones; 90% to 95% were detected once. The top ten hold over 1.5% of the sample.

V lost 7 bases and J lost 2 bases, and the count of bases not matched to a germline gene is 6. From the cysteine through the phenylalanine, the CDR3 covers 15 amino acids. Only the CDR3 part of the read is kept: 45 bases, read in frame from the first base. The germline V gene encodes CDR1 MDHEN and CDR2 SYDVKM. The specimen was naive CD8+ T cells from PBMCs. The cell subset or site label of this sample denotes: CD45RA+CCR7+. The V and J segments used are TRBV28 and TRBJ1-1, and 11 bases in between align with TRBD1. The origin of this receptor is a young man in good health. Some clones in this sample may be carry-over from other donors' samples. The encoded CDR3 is CASTSDRGPNTEAFF. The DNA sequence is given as TGTGCCAGCACTTCGGACAGGGGGCCCAACACTGAAGCTTTCTTT. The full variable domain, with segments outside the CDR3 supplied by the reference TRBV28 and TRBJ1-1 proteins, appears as DVKVTQSSRYLVKRTGEKVFLECVQDMDHENMFWYRQDPGLGLRLIYFSYDVKMKEKGDIPEGYSVSREKKERFSLILESASTNQTSMYLCASTSDRGPNTEAFFGQGTRLTVV.